The 28 T cell receptor beta chains given below trace back to one sample, sequenced in a study of regulatory T cells in long-lasting Graves disease. Described time point: persistent/refractory GD, antithyroid drugs over 5 years with positive TRAb. PBMC RNA was the source of the TCR library. Researchers made TCR beta libraries by using iRepertoire HTBI primers and running Arm-PCR on CDR3 regions. TCRdb re-called the multiplex PCR reads with MiXCR, one entry per CDR3 protein. The sample shows 650,000 to 850,000 distinct CDR3 sequences, around 30% of them seen only once. Specimen: peripheral blood mononuclear cells (PBMCs), collected when the disease was refractory, from a patient treated with antithyroid drugs. The receptor source for this set is a female donor with Graves disease.

The chain recombines TRBV5-1 with TRBJ2-2; a possible D gene is TRBD2 (5 bases). The V gene lost 0 bases and the J gene lost 2 bases, with 11 bases spanning the gap. Germline loops: CDR1 SGHRS, CDR2 YFSETQ. This CDR3 region has 16 residues. In nucleotides, the CDR3 is TGCGCCAGCAGCTTGGTGGTAGCGATTAACACCGGGGAGCTGTTTTTT. Its protein product is CASSLVVAINTGELFF.

V and J are TRBV19 and TRBJ2-2; 8 bases are a match to TRBD2. Trimming took 4 bases from V and 6 from J; bases not matched to a gene: 7. Germline assignment: CDR1 LNHDA and CDR2 SQIVND (reference sequence). The CDR3 runs 15 residues. In DNA form, the CDR3 reads TGTGCCAGTAGTAACCAAGCGGGGGCGTCCGGGGAGCTGTTTTTT. This gives the protein CASSNQAGASGELFF.

The V and J genes are TRBV11-2 and TRBJ2-7; a possible D gene is TRBD1 (5 bases). The CDR3 covers 15 residues. The germline gives CDR1 SGHAT, CDR2 FQNNGV. V lost 2 bases to trimming and J lost 2 bases, with 13 bases between them. The CDR3 spells CASSLSGLAPYEQYF. In DNA, the CDR3 is TGTGCCAGCAGCTTATCAGGGTTAGCTCCCTACGAGCAGTACTTC.

Many counts were recorded for this clonotype. This chain connects TRBV5-5 to TRBJ2-3; 14 bases fit TRBD2. V shed 5 bases and J 1 base; nucleotides not matched to a gene: 6. The germline gives CDR1 SGHKS, CDR2 YYEKEE (reference sequence). The CDR3 is 17 residues long. In nucleotides, the CDR3 is TGTGCCAGCAGGCCTCCGGGACTAGCGGGGGGCACAGATACGCAGTATTTT. It translates to CASRPPGLAGGTDTQYF.

The gene calls are TRBV3-1 and TRBJ1-1, with TRBD1 matching over 7 bases. The CDR3 consists of 15 residues. Germline CDR1 and CDR2: LGHDT and YNNKEL (reference sequence). V lost 3 bases to trimming and J lost 2 bases; unmatched junction nucleotides: 6. This chain's CDR3 is CASSQTGQLNTEAFF. The CDR3 DNA follows: TGTGCCAGCAGCCAGACGGGACAGCTAAACACTGAAGCTTTCTTT.

The chain links TRBV29-1 to TRBJ1-1; TRBD1 is a possible D gene (6 bases). CDR1 is SQVTM, CDR2 ANQGSEA, per germline. The CDR3 extends over 15 amino acids. V lost 4 bases, J lost 0 bases, and 15 bases lay in between. The CDR3 region is CSVVGTGPMNTEAFF. For the CDR3, the DNA is TGCAGCGTTGTCGGAACAGGGCCGATGAACACTGAAGCTTTCTTT.

This chain connects TRBV4-1 to TRBJ1-5; 8 nucleotides line up with TRBD1. CDR1 is MGHRA and CDR2 is YSYEKL in the germline V gene. This CDR3 has 15 residues. V dropped 1 base and J dropped 3; count of bases not matched to a gene: 2. The CDR3 bases are TGCGCCAGCAGCCAAGGGGGACAGGTCAATCAGCCCCAGCATTTT. Translation gives CASSQGGQVNQPQHF.

The chain uses TRBV29-1 and TRBJ1-1; D unclear. This CDR3 comprises 14 residues. V was clipped by 0 bases and J by 1 base, with 9 bases between them. The germline CDR1 and CDR2 sequences are SQVTM and ANQGSEA. The CDR3 protein is CSVEDRRTNTEAFF. CDR3 bases: TGCAGCGTTGAAGATCGTCGGACGAACACTGAAGCTTTCTTT.

This clonotype was observed a few times. The rearrangement joins TRBV19 to TRBJ2-7; TRBD2 aligns across 8 bases. This CDR3 spans 14 amino acids. V gave up 10 bases and J gave up 3 bases; unmatched junction bases: 11. Germline V lookup: CDR1 LNHDA, CDR2 SQIVND (reference sequence). The CDR3 loop reads CATVGAGGDYEQYF. CDR3 bases: TGTGCCACCGTCGGGGCGGGGGGAGACTACGAGCAGTACTTC.

The chain links TRBV28 to TRBJ1-1; 9 bases line up with TRBD1. The J segment lost 5 bases and the V segment lost 5 bases, leaving 9 bases of the junction unmatched. Germline V gene data show CDR1 as MDHEN and CDR2 as SYDVKM. This CDR3 contains 15 residues. The CDR3 DNA is TGTGCCAGCAGTAAGCCACAGGGGGCTTTTACTGAAGCTTTCTTT. Protein: CASSKPQGAFTEAFF.

This clonotype was seen a few times. This chain connects TRBV20-1 to TRBJ1-2; D remains unclear. The germline V and J ends were trimmed by 3 bases and 4 bases, with 12 bases remaining between them. Germline V lookup: CDR1 DFQATT, CDR2 SNEGSKA (reference sequence). CDR3 length: 13 residues. CDR3 loop: CSARSQPSYGYTF. CDR3 DNA: TGCAGTGCTAGGTCACAGCCCAGCTATGGCTACACCTTC.

This rearrangement joins TRBV7-9 to TRBJ1-4; D is perhaps TRBD1 (6 bases). V lost 0 bases to trimming and J lost 5 bases, with 7 bases between them. This CDR3 is built from 14 residues. Germline V lookup: CDR1 SEHNR, CDR2 FQNEAQ (reference sequence). The CDR3 bases are TGTGCCAGCAGCTTAGCGAGGGGGAATGAAAAACTGTTTTTT. The encoded protein is CASSLARGNEKLFF.

This clonotype was detected only once. The chain has TRBV6-5 and TRBJ2-7; the D gene is possibly TRBD2 (6 bases). V was clipped by 0 bases and J by 6 bases, with 12 bases between them. Germline V gene lookup returns CDR1 MNHEY and CDR2 SVGAGI. The CDR3 loop spans 14 amino acids. CDR3 region: CASSYSSGGREQYF. Written as DNA, the CDR3 is TGTGCCAGCAGTTACTCGAGTGGAGGGCGCGAGCAGTACTTC.

This clonotype turned up a few times. V usage is TRBV25-1 and J usage is TRBJ1-2, with D unresolved. Germline CDR1 MGHDK, CDR2 SYGVNS. The CDR3 is made up of 16 amino acids. The V end lost 4 bases, the J end lost 0 bases, and 15 bases lay between the germline ends. The CDR3 nucleotides are TGTGCCAGCAGTGGAGAAATCAGAGAACCTAACTATGGCTACACCTTC. It yields the protein CASSGEIREPNYGYTF.

The J gene is TRBJ2-2, the V gene TRBV7-2; D unresolved. The V end was cut by 4 bases, the J end by 7 bases, with 10 bases between. Looked up from germline, CDR1 is SGHTA and CDR2 is FQGNSA. This CDR3 is built from 13 residues. CDR3 sequence reads: CASSSFAIGELFF. The DNA of the CDR3 is TGTGCCAGCAGCTCCTTTGCGATCGGGGAGCTGTTTTTT. Full variable domain (missing parts from reference TRBV7-2 and TRBJ2-2): GAGVSQSPSNKVTEKGKDVELRCDPISGHTALYWYRQSLGQGLEFLIYFQGNSAPDKSGLPSDRFSAERTGGSVSTLTIQRTQQEDSAVYLCASSSFAIGELFFGEGSRLTVL.

CDR3 nucleotide sequence: TGTGCCAGCAGCCCGTCGTGGTTAGCGGGAGCTCTTGAGACCCAGTACTTC. It yields the protein CASSPSWLAGALETQYF. The chain uses TRBV9 and TRBJ2-5; TRBD2 matches at 9 bases. This CDR3 region has 17 residues. The trim removed 4 bases at V and 5 bases at J, leaving 15 bases unmatched. Germline V lookup: CDR1 SGDLS, CDR2 YYNGEE.

This clonotype was picked up a small number of times. The rearrangement uses TRBV11-2 and TRBJ2-5; the match to TRBD1 covers 9 bases. CDR3 length: 15 amino acids. Per germline, CDR1 SGHAT and CDR2 FQNNGV. The V segment lost 5 bases and the J segment 0 bases; nucleotides outside the gene matches: 4. The CDR3 DNA reads as TGTGCCAGCAGCCCGCGGGACAGGGACCAAGAGACCCAGTACTTC. Protein product: CASSPRDRDQETQYF. The whole variable domain, remainder taken from reference TRBV11-2 and TRBJ2-5, is EAGVAQSPRYKIIEKRQSVAFWCNPISGHATLYWYQQILGQGPKLLIQFQNNGVVDDSQLPKDRFSAERLKGVDSTLKIQPAKLEDSAVYLCASSPRDRDQETQYFGPGTRLLVL.

The chain joins TRBV7-8 to TRBJ1-1; D uncertain. CDR3 length: 12 amino acids. Trimming shortened V by 5 bases and J by 5 bases, and 9 bases separated the two germline ends. The germline V gene encodes CDR1 SGHVS and CDR2 FQNEAQ. The CDR3 region is CASSTSQTEAFF. As DNA, the CDR3 is TGTGCCAGCAGCACTAGCCAGACTGAAGCTTTCTTT.

In nucleotides, the CDR3 is TGTGCCAGTTCGGCGACTGGGGCCAACGTCCTGACTTTC. Amino acid sequence: CASSATGANVLTF. The chain has TRBV28 and TRBJ2-6; unclear D gene. The length of the CDR3 is 13 residues. V lost 9 bases to trimming and J lost 2 bases, with 8 bases between them. Germline V CDR1 and CDR2: MDHEN, SYDVKM.

This clonotype was seen at least ten times. The J gene is TRBJ2-2, the V gene TRBV2, with D maybe TRBD1 (6 bases). The CDR3 is made up of 15 amino acids. The V end lost 8 bases, the J end lost 8 bases, and 21 bases lay between the germline ends. CDR1 SNHLY and CDR2 FYNNEI come from the germline V gene. The CDR3 nucleotides are TGTGCCAGCGCAAGATACAGGGTAAGGTCGGGGGAGCTGTTTTTT. Translated, it gives CASARYRVRSGELFF. Using reference TRBV2 and TRBJ2-2 for the parts outside the CDR3, the full variable domain is EPEVTQTPSHQVTQMGQEVILRCVPISNHLYFYWYRQILGQKVEFLVSFYNNEISEKSEIFDDQFSVERPDGSNFTLKIRSTKLEDSAMYFCASARYRVRSGELFFGEGSRLTVL.

The J gene is TRBJ2-3, the V gene TRBV29-1; TRBD2 is a possible D gene (6 bases). Trimming removed 3 bases from V and 2 bases from J, with 12 bases in between. The CDR3 runs 14 residues. Germline assignment: CDR1 SQVTM and CDR2 ANQGSEA. CDR3 residues: CSVDSTGVTDTQYF. The DNA for the CDR3 is TGCAGCGTTGATTCGACGGGAGTCACAGATACGCAGTATTTT.

This clonotype was detected a few times. J is TRBJ1-1 and V is TRBV6-5; D is unresolved. Germline loops: CDR1 MNHEY, CDR2 SVGAGI. This CDR3 is built from 14 residues. Trimming shortened V by 2 bases and J by 0 bases, and 7 bases separated the two germline ends. The CDR3 DNA follows: TGTGCCAGCAGTTACGGCAGTTTGAACACTGAAGCTTTCTTT. It codes for CASSYGSLNTEAFF.

The J gene is TRBJ1-6, the V gene TRBV20-1; 7 bases are shared with TRBD1. CDR3 length: 18 amino acids. The V gene's germline CDR1 is DFQATT and CDR2 SNEGSKA (reference sequence). V dropped 2 bases and J dropped 0; count of bases not matched to a gene: 10. DNA of the CDR3: TGCAGTGCTAGACGGGGTGGGACAGCGAGCTCCTATAATTCACCCCTCCACTTT. This codes for CSARRGGTASSYNSPLHF.

This clonotype turned up a few times. J is TRBJ1-2 and V is TRBV12-3 or TRBV12-4; 9 bases fit TRBD1. This CDR3 is built from 15 residues. The trim removed 0 bases at V and 7 bases at J, leaving 6 bases unmatched. CDR3 DNA sequence: TGTGCCAGCAGTTTAGCGGGACAGGGTGGTGGTGGCTACACCTTC. Protein product: CASSLAGQGGGGYTF.

In its sample, this clonotype was seen a few times. The chain joins TRBV7-3 to TRBJ1-1, with 9 bases matching TRBD1. Germline CDR1 reads SGHTA; CDR2 reads FQGTGA. V was clipped by 5 bases and J by 4 bases; unmatched bases: 8. The CDR3 extends over 15 amino acids. DNA for the CDR3: TGTGCCAGCAGCGCCGCAGACAGGGGGAGCACTGAAGCTTTCTTT. This codes for CASSAADRGSTEAFF.

In DNA form, the CDR3 reads TGTGCCAGCAGTCGGGACAGGGGTTTGGAGGAAAAACTGTTTTTT. Its protein product is CASSRDRGLEEKLFF. V gene TRBV12-3 or TRBV12-4 combines with J gene TRBJ1-4, with 10 bases lining up with TRBD1. The junction had 8 bases not matched to a gene; V was cut back by 5 bases and J by 8 bases. CDR3 length: 15 amino acids.

The CDR3 DNA follows: TGTGCCACCAGCATCCGGGACGGCGGGCAGCCCCAGCATTTT. This translates into CATSIRDGGQPQHF. V is TRBV15 and J is TRBJ1-5, with D perhaps matching TRBD1 (5 bases). V dropped 4 bases and J dropped 7 bases, with 14 bases sitting between them. CDR3 length equals 14 residues. Germline CDR1 LNHNV, CDR2 YYDKDF (reference sequence).

This clonotype was observed a few times. The chain carries TRBV6-1 and TRBJ1-1; 9 nucleotides align to TRBD1. Looked up from germline, CDR1 is MNHNS and CDR2 is SASEGT. The V and J ends lost 5 bases and 4 bases, in that order; junction bases with no gene match: 8. The CDR3 is made up of 15 amino acids. This CDR3 is CASSYPQGALTEAFF. The CDR3 DNA is TGTGCCAGCAGTTACCCACAGGGGGCCCTCACTGAAGCTTTCTTT.